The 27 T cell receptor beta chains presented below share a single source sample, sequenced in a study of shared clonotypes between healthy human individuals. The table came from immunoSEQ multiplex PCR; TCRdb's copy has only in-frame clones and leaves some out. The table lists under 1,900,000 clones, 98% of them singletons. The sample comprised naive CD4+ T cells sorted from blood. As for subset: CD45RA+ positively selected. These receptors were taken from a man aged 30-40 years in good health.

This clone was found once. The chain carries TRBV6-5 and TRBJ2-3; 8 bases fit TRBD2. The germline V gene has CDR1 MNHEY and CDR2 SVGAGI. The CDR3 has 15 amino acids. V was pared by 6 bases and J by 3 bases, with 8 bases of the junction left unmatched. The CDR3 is CASSLDGGGTDTQYF. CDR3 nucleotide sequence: TGTGCCAGCAGCCTCGACGGGGGGGGGACAGATACGCAGTATTTT.

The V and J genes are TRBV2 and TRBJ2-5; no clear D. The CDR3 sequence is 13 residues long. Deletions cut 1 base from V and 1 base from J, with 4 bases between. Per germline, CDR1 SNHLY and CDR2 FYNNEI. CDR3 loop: CASSEVVQETQYF. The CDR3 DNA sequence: TGTGCCAGCAGTGAAGTGGTCCAAGAGACCCAGTACTTC.

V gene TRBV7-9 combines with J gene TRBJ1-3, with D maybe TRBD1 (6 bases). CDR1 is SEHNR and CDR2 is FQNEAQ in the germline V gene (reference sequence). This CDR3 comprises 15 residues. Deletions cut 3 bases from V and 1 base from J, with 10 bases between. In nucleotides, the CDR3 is TGTGCCAGCAGCTTCTACAGGGAATCTGGAAACACCATATATTTT. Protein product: CASSFYRESGNTIYF.

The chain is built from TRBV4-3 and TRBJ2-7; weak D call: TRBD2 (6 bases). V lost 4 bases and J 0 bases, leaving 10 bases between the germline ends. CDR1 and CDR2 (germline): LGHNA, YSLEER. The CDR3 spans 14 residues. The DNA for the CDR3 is TGCGCCAGCAGCCTGGCTAGCGACTCCTACGAGCAGTACTTC. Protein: CASSLASDSYEQYF.

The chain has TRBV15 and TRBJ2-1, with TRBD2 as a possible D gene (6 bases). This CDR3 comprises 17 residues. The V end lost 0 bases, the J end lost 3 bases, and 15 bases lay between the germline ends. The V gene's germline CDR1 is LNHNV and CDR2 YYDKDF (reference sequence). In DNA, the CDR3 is TGTGCCACCAGCAGAGATCTAGGCGCCGGGGGCTACAATGAGCAGTTCTTC. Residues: CATSRDLGAGGYNEQFF.

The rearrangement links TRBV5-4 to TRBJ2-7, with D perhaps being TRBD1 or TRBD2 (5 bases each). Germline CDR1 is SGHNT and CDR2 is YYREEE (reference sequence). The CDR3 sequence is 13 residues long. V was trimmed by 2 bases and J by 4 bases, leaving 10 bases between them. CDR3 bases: TGTGCCAGCAGCTTCGCCGGGACGTACGAGCAGTACTTC. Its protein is CASSFAGTYEQYF.

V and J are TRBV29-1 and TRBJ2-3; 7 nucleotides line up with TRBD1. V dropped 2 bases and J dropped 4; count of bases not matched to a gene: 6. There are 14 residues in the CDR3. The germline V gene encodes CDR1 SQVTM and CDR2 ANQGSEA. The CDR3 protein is CSVERRQGSDTQYF. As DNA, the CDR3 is TGCAGCGTTGAACGGCGACAGGGCTCAGATACGCAGTATTTT.

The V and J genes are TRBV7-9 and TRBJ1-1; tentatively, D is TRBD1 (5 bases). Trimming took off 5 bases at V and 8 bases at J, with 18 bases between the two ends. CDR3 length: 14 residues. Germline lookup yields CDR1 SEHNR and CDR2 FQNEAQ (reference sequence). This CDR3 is CASSLPSRRGEAFF. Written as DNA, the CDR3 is TGTGCCAGCAGCCTGCCATCTAGAAGGGGAGAAGCTTTCTTT.

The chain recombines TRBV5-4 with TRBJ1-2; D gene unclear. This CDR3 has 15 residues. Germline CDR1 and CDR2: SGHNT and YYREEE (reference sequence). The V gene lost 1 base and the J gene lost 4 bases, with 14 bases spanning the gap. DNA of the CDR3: TGTGCCAGCAGCTTGCCTAGCGGGAGGATCTATGGCTACACCTTC. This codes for CASSLPSGRIYGYTF.

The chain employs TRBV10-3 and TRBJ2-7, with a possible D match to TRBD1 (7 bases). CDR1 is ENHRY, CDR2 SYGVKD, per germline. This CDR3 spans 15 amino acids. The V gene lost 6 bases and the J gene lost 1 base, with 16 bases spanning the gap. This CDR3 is CAISGGQLLSYEQYF. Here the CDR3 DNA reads TGTGCCATCAGCGGGGGACAGCTACTATCCTACGAGCAGTACTTC.

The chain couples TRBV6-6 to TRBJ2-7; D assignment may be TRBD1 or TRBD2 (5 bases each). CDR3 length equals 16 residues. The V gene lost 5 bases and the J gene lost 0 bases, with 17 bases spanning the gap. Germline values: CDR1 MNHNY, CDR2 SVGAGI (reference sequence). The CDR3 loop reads CASSKVGAGSSYEQYF. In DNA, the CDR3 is TGTGCCAGCAGTAAAGTCGGGGCAGGGTCCTCCTACGAGCAGTACTTC.

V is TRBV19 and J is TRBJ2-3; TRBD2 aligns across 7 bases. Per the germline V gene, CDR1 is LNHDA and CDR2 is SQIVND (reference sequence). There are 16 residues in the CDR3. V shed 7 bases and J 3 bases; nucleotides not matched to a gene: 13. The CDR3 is CASTSWFGAGTDTQYF. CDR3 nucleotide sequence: TGTGCCAGTACCTCCTGGTTTGGAGCGGGAACAGATACGCAGTATTTT.

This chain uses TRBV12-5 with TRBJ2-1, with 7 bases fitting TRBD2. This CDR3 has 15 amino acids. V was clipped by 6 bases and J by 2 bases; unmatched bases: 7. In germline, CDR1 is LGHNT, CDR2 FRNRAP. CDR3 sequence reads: CASGPPSGAYNEQFF. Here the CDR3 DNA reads TGTGCTAGTGGCCCCCCTAGCGGCGCCTACAATGAGCAGTTCTTC.

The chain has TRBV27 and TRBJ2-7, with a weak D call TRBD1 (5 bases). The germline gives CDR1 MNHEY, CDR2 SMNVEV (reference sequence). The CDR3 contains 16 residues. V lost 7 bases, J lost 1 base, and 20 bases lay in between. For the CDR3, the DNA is TGTGCCAGCACCGAGCGCCAGGGCCATCAATCCTACGAGCAGTACTTC. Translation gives CASTERQGHQSYEQYF.

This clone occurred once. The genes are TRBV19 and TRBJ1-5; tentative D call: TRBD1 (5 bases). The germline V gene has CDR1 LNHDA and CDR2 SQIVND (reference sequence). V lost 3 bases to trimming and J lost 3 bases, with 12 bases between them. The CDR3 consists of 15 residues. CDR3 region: CASSIRGPFNQPQHF. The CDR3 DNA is TGTGCCAGTAGTATTAGGGGACCGTTCAATCAGCCCCAGCATTTT. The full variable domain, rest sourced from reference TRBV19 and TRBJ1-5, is DGGITQSPKYLFRKEGQNVTLSCEQNLNHDAMYWYRQDPGQGLRLIYYSQIVNDFQKGDIAEGYSVSREKKESFPLTVTSAQKNPTAFYLCASSIRGPFNQPQHFGDGTRLSIL.

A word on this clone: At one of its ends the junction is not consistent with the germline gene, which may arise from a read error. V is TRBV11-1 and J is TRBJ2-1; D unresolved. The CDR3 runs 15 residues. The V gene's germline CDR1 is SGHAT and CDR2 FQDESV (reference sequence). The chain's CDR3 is CASSLRAVTPNGQFF. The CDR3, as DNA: TGTGCCAGCAGCTTAAGGGCGGTCACGCCAAATGGGCAGTTCTTC.

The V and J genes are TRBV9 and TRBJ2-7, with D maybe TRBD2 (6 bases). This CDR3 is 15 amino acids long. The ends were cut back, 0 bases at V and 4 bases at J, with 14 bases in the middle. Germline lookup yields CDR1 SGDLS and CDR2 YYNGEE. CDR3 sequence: CASSVEAGNYYEQYF. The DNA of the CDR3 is TGTGCCAGCAGCGTAGAGGCGGGAAATTATTACGAGCAGTACTTC.

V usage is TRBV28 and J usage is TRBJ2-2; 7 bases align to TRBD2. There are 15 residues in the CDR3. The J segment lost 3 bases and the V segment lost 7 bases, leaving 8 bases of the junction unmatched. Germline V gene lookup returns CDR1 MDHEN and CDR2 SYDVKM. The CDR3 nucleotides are TGTGCCAGCACTTCCGGACTAGGGGACACCGGGGAGCTGTTTTTT. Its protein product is CASTSGLGDTGELFF.

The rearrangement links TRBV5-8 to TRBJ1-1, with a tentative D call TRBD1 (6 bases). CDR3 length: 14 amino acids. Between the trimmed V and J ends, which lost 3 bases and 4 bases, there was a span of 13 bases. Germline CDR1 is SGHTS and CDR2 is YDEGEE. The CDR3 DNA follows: TGTGCCAGCAGCTGGAGGGGGGAGGGCACTGAAGCTTTCTTT. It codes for CASSWRGEGTEAFF.

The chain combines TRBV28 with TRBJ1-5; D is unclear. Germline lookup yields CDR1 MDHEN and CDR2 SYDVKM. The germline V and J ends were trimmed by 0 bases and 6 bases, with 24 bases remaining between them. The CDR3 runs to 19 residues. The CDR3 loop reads CASSLWGRFREVEGQPQHF. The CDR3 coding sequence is TGTGCCAGCAGTTTATGGGGTCGGTTCCGGGAGGTGGAAGGTCAGCCCCAGCATTTT.

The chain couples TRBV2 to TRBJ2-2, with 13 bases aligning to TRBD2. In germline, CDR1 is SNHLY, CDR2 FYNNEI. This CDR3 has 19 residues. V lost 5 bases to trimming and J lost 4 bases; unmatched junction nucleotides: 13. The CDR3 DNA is TGTGCCAGCAGTCCCCGCCGGACTAGCGGGAGTTTCGGCACCGGGGAGCTGTTTTTT. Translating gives CASSPRRTSGSFGTGELFF.

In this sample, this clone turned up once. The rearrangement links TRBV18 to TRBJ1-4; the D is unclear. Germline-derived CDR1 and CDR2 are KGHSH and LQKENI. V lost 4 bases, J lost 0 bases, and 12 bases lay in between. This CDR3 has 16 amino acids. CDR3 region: CASSHGSSATNEKLFF. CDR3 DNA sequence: TGTGCCAGCTCACATGGCAGCTCGGCAACTAATGAAAAACTGTTTTTT.

The CDR3, as DNA: TGTGCCAGCCGATCGACCCTCGGCTCCTACGAGCAGTACTTC. Translating it yields CASRSTLGSYEQYF. The rearrangement links TRBV5-6 to TRBJ2-7; no clear D gene. Germline V gives CDR1 SGHDT, CDR2 YYEEEE. The germline V and J ends were trimmed by 7 bases and 0 bases, with 14 bases remaining between them. CDR3 length: 14 residues. The variable domain in full, with the rest retrieved from reference TRBV5-6 and TRBJ2-7, is DAGVTQSPTHLIKTRGQQVTLRCSPKSGHDTVSWYQQALGQGPQFIFQYYEEEERQRGNFPDRFSGHQFPNYSSELNVNALLLGDSALYLCASRSTLGSYEQYFGPGTRLTVT.

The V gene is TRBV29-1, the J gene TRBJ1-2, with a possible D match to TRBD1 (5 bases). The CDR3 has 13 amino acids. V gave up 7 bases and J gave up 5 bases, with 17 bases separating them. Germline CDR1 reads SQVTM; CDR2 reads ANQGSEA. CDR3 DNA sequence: TGCAGCGCCGCAGTCTCCTCAGGGTATGGCTACACCTTC. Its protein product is CSAAVSSGYGYTF. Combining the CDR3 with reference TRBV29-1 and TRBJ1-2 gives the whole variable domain SAVISQKPSRDICQRGTSLTIQCQVDSQVTMMFWYRQQPGQSLTLIATANQGSEATYESGFVIDKFPISRPNLTFSTLTVSNMSPEDSSIYLCSAAVSSGYGYTFGSGTRLTVV.

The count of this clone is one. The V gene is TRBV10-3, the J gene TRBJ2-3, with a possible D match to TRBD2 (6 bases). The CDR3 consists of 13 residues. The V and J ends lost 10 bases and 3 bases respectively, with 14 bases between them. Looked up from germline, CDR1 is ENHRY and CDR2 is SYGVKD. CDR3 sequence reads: CASLGGGTDTQYF. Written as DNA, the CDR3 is TGTGCCAGTCTCGGGGGTGGGACAGATACGCAGTATTTT.

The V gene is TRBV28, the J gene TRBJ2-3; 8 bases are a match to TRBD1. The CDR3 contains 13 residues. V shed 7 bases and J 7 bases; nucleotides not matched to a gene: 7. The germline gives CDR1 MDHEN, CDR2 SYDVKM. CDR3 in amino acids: CASIAGGANTQYF. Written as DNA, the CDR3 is TGTGCCAGCATCGCAGGGGGCGCGAATACGCAGTATTTT.

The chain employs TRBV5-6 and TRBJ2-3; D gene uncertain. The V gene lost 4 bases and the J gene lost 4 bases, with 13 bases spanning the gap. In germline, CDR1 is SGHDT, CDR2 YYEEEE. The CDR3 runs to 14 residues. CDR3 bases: TGTGCCAGCAGCCCTAGACCCGTGTCAGATACGCAGTATTTT. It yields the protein CASSPRPVSDTQYF. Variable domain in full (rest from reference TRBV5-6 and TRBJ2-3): DAGVTQSPTHLIKTRGQQVTLRCSPKSGHDTVSWYQQALGQGPQFIFQYYEEEERQRGNFPDRFSGHQFPNYSSELNVNALLLGDSALYLCASSPRPVSDTQYFGPGTRLTVL.